These 24 T cell receptor beta chains were sequenced from one sample in a study of OX40 agonist ivuxolimab in advanced cancers. TCRdb's copy holds only in-frame clones and misses some; the assay was immunoSEQ multiplex PCR. The sample yields 77,000 or so clones, 90% to 95% seen once. The input for sequencing was CD4+ or CD8+ T cells sorted from blood, taken in a trial of the OX40 agonist ivuxolimab. The receptors come from an adult with an advanced solid tumor such as melanoma, head and neck, liver or kidney cancer.

V is TRBV5-1 and J is TRBJ1-6, with 9 bases matching TRBD1. Germline CDR1 SGHRS, CDR2 YFSETQ. CDR3 length: 15 residues. Trimming took 2 bases from V and 10 from J; bases not matched to a gene: 7. The CDR3 bases are TGCGCCAGCAGCTTAAAGGGACAGGGAAGCTCACCCCTCCACTTT. This codes for CASSLKGQGSSPLHF.

This clone came up a few times. J is TRBJ2-1 and V is TRBV7-9, with TRBD1 as a possible D gene (6 bases). The V gene's germline CDR1 is SEHNR and CDR2 FQNEAQ (reference sequence). V lost 4 bases and J 9 bases, leaving 13 bases between the germline ends. The CDR3 has 13 residues. The CDR3 is CASSYTGQTEQFF. The DNA for the CDR3 is TGTGCCAGCAGCTATACCGGACAGACTGAGCAGTTCTTC. The whole variable domain, remainder taken from reference TRBV7-9 and TRBJ2-1, is DTGVSQNPRHKITKRGQNVTFRCDPISEHNRLYWYRQTLGQGPEFLTYFQNEAQLEKSRLLSDRFSAERPKGSFSTLEIQRTEQGDSAMYLCASSYTGQTEQFFGPGTRLTVL.

The chain recombines TRBV4-1 with TRBJ1-2, with 8 bases fitting TRBD1. The CDR3 has 15 residues. J gave up 4 bases and V 0 bases, and 4 bases lay outside the gene matches. The germline V gene encodes CDR1 MGHRA and CDR2 YSYEKL. The CDR3 DNA reads as TGCGCCAGCAGCCAAGAACCCAGGGGGCTCTATGGCTACACCTTC. As protein: CASSQEPRGLYGYTF.

CDR3 sequence (DNA): TGTGCCAGCTCACCAGGGGGACAGGGCTCCTACAATGAGCAGTTCTTC. It translates to CASSPGGQGSYNEQFF. V gene TRBV18 combines with J gene TRBJ2-1; 9 positions match TRBD1. This CDR3 has 16 amino acids. V was clipped by 2 bases and J by 0 bases; unmatched bases: 2. Per germline, CDR1 KGHSH and CDR2 LQKENI.

In the case of this clone: At one end the junction does not follow the germline gene, possibly because of a read error. The chain carries TRBV11-2 and TRBJ2-7; a weak D match, TRBD2 (6 bases). Germline-derived CDR1 and CDR2 are SGHAT and FQNNGV. The CDR3 consists of 13 residues. CDR3 in amino acids: CASSLAQAGLSRF. The CDR3 nucleotides are TGTGCCAGCAGCTTAGCCCAAGCGGGCCTGAGCCGCTTC. The variable domain in full, with the rest retrieved from reference TRBV11-2 and TRBJ2-7, is EAGVAQSPRYKIIEKRQSVAFWCNPISGHATLYWYQQILGQGPKLLIQFQNNGVVDDSQLPKDRFSAERLKGVDSTLKIQPAKLEDSAVYLCASSLAQAGLSRFGPGTRLTVT.

The V gene is TRBV7-2, the J gene TRBJ2-7; D is possibly TRBD1 (7 bases). The V end lost 4 bases, the J end lost 6 bases, and 25 bases lay between the germline ends. The length of the CDR3 is 17 residues. Per the germline V gene, CDR1 is SGHTA and CDR2 is FQGNSA. CDR3 loop: CASSSRAPRQGGGEQYF. The CDR3 DNA reads TGTGCCAGCAGCTCGAGGGCCCCCCGACAGGGAGGAGGCGAGCAGTACTTC.

CDR3 protein: CSVTGTAYEQYF. DNA for the CDR3: TGCAGCGTCACCGGGACAGCCTACGAGCAGTACTTC. J is TRBJ2-7 and V is TRBV29-1; 7 nucleotides line up with TRBD1. The germline CDR1 and CDR2 sequences are SQVTM and ANQGSEA. Germline trimming cut 6 bases from V and 2 bases from J; bases unmatched to any gene: 4. CDR3 size: 12 residues.

This chain uses TRBV5-1 with TRBJ2-3; a weak D match, TRBD2 (6 bases). Per germline, CDR1 SGHRS and CDR2 YFSETQ. There are 15 residues in the CDR3. The germline V and J ends were trimmed by 4 bases and 0 bases, with 12 bases remaining between them. The CDR3: CASSRRDPSTDTQYF. The CDR3 bases are TGCGCCAGCAGCAGGAGGGACCCTAGCACAGATACGCAGTATTTT.

The chain combines TRBV7-9 with TRBJ2-5; 9 bases align to TRBD1. CDR1 is SEHNR, CDR2 FQNEAQ, per germline (reference sequence). The CDR3 contains 17 residues. V was clipped by 5 bases and J by 5 bases; unmatched bases: 15. The CDR3 loop is CASSRWLGTGRGETQYF. For the CDR3, the DNA is TGTGCCAGCAGCCGATGGTTGGGGACAGGGCGGGGGGAGACCCAGTACTTC.

The chain carries TRBV2 and TRBJ2-1; 11 bases fit TRBD2. V lost 1 base and J lost 7; bases outside the gene matches: 3. Germline-derived CDR1 and CDR2 are SNHLY and FYNNEI. The CDR3 extends over 15 amino acids. The CDR3 DNA is TGTGCCAGCAGTGAAGTTCTAGCGGGAGGTAATGAGCAGTTCTTC. This translates into CASSEVLAGGNEQFF. Full variable domain (missing parts from reference TRBV2 and TRBJ2-1): EPEVTQTPSHQVTQMGQEVILRCVPISNHLYFYWYRQILGQKVEFLVSFYNNEISEKSEIFDDQFSVERPDGSNFTLKIRSTKLEDSAMYFCASSEVLAGGNEQFFGPGTRLTVL.

The rearrangement links TRBV5-1 to TRBJ2-3; TRBD2 agrees at 7 bases. The J segment lost 4 bases and the V segment lost 0 bases, leaving 8 bases of the junction unmatched. The V gene's germline CDR1 is SGHRS and CDR2 YFSETQ. CDR3 size: 16 residues. In DNA form, the CDR3 reads TGCGCCAGCAGCTTGGGCGGCGGGAGTGACTCAGATACGCAGTATTTT. Its protein is CASSLGGGSDSDTQYF.

The genes are TRBV9 and TRBJ2-5, with a tentative D call TRBD1 (5 bases). V was shortened by 0 bases and J by 3 bases, with 9 bases between the two germline ends. Germline V CDR1 and CDR2: SGDLS, YYNGEE. CDR3 length equals 14 residues. The CDR3 DNA reads as TGTGCCAGCAGCGTAGAGGGCAGGGAAGAGACCCAGTACTTC. Its protein is CASSVEGREETQYF. Looking up the rest from reference TRBV9 and TRBJ2-5 gives the full variable domain: DSGVTQTPKHLITATGQRVTLRCSPRSGDLSVYWYQQSLDQGLQFLIQYYNGEERAKGNILERFSAQQFPDLHSELNLSSLELGDSALYFCASSVEGREETQYFGPGTRLLVL.

V is TRBV2 and J is TRBJ2-7, with 8 bases identical to TRBD2. The CDR3 has 15 amino acids. The germline gives CDR1 SNHLY, CDR2 FYNNEI. V gave up 7 bases and J gave up 6 bases; unmatched junction bases: 14. CDR3 in DNA: TGTGCCAGCATCATCTCCGACGGGACTAGTTCCGAGCAGTACTTC. Protein product: CASIISDGTSSEQYF.

This clone was found once. V is TRBV5-1 and J is TRBJ1-5, with D perhaps matching TRBD1 (6 bases). This CDR3 has 15 amino acids. Germline values: CDR1 SGHRS, CDR2 YFSETQ. The germline V and J ends were trimmed by 0 bases and 3 bases, with 10 bases remaining between them. The chain's CDR3 is CASSLGTADNQPQHF. CDR3 coding DNA: TGCGCCAGCAGCTTGGGGACAGCCGACAATCAGCCCCAGCATTTT. The full variable domain, in which reference TRBV5-1 and TRBJ1-5 provide the parts outside the CDR3, is KAGVTQTPRYLIKTRGQQVTLSCSPISGHRSVSWYQQTPGQGLQFLFEYFSETQRNKGNFPGRFSGRQFSNSRSEMNVSTLELGDSALYLCASSLGTADNQPQHFGDGTRLSIL.

The rearrangement links TRBV18 to TRBJ2-5; 9 bases match TRBD2. CDR3 length: 16 residues. The V segment lost 2 bases and the J segment 4 bases; nucleotides outside the gene matches: 8. CDR1 and CDR2 (germline): KGHSH, LQKENI. CDR3 sequence reads: CASSPTERGELETQYF. DNA for the CDR3: TGTGCCAGCTCACCAACTGAGCGGGGGGAATTAGAGACCCAGTACTTC.

This chain joins TRBV7-2 and TRBJ2-7, with 8 bases aligning to TRBD2. The CDR3 spans 15 residues. Germline CDR1 SGHTA, CDR2 FQGNSA. V shed 5 bases, J shed 2 bases, and the junction held 8 bases outside the gene matches. The CDR3 DNA follows: TGTGCCAGCAGCCCCGCAGCGGGGGAGCCCTACGAGCAGTACTTC. Amino acid sequence: CASSPAAGEPYEQYF.

V gene TRBV7-2 combines with J gene TRBJ2-5; 7 nucleotides agree with TRBD2. The CDR3 contains 16 residues. In germline, CDR1 is SGHTA, CDR2 FQGNSA. V trimming: 1 base; J trimming: 2 bases; junction bases outside the gene matches: 7. CDR3 nucleotides: TGTGCCAGCAGCTTAGGGTCAGCGGGGAAACAAGAGACCCAGTACTTC. Amino acid sequence: CASSLGSAGKQETQYF.

The chain has TRBV6-6 and TRBJ1-5, with TRBD1 matching 7 bases. Trimming cost V 5 bases and J 7 bases; bases outside gene matches: 5. CDR3 size: 13 residues. CDR1 is MNHNY and CDR2 is SVGAGI in the germline V gene (reference sequence). For the CDR3, the DNA is TGTGCCAGCAGTCTGGACAGGATACAGCCCCAGCATTTT. Amino acid sequence: CASSLDRIQPQHF.

This clone was found once. This sequence joins TRBV11-2 and TRBJ2-3; no reliable D call. V lost 3 bases, J lost 0 bases, and 7 bases lay in between. This CDR3 is built from 14 residues. The germline V gene has CDR1 SGHAT and CDR2 FQNNGV. The CDR3 bases are TGTGCCAGCAGCTTGGATTACAGCACAGATACGCAGTATTTT. It translates to CASSLDYSTDTQYF.

V gene TRBV5-6 combines with J gene TRBJ2-2; D gene ambiguous. CDR1 is SGHDT, CDR2 YYEEEE, per germline. CDR3 size: 13 residues. Trimming removed 4 bases at V and 6 bases at J, with 10 bases between. This CDR3 is CASSPLQAGELFF. CDR3 coding DNA: TGTGCCAGCAGCCCACTCCAAGCCGGGGAGCTGTTTTTT. Using reference TRBV5-6 and TRBJ2-2 for the parts outside the CDR3, the full variable domain is DAGVTQSPTHLIKTRGQQVTLRCSPKSGHDTVSWYQQALGQGPQFIFQYYEEEERQRGNFPDRFSGHQFPNYSSELNVNALLLGDSALYLCASSPLQAGELFFGEGSRLTVL.

This clone was detected only once. The chain uses TRBV18 and TRBJ1-5; a possible D gene is TRBD1 (5 bases). V lost 3 bases, J lost 5 bases, and 8 bases lay in between. Germline CDR1 is KGHSH and CDR2 is LQKENI. This CDR3 has 13 amino acids. The CDR3 spells CASSPDRDQPQHF. The CDR3 nucleotides are TGTGCCAGCTCACCCGACAGAGATCAGCCCCAGCATTTT.

This clone has just one count. V usage is TRBV11-3 and J usage is TRBJ2-2; D is ambiguous. The germline V gene has CDR1 SGHNT and CDR2 YENEEA. Trimming stripped 3 bases from V and 5 bases from J, with 1 base between. The CDR3 runs 11 residues. CDR3 nucleotides: TGTGCCAGCAGCTTGACCGGGGAGCTGTTTTTT. The encoded protein is CASSLTGELFF.

This chain joins TRBV11-3 and TRBJ2-3; D uncertain. There are 19 residues in the CDR3. Germline values: CDR1 SGHNT, CDR2 YENEEA. Trimming took off 1 base at V and 0 bases at J, with 20 bases between the two ends. In DNA form, the CDR3 reads TGTGCCAGCAGCTTAGCTACAACAGTCGACCCGTCTAGCACAGATACGCAGTATTTT. The encoded protein is CASSLATTVDPSSTDTQYF. The entire variable domain, with the rest obtained from reference TRBV11-3 and TRBJ2-3, is as follows: EAGVVQSPRYKIIEKKQPVAFWCNPISGHNTLYWYLQNLGQGPELLIRYENEEAVDDSQLPKDRFSAERLKGVDSTLKIQPAELGDSAVYLCASSLATTVDPSSTDTQYFGPGTRLTVL.

The rearrangement joins TRBV6-5 to TRBJ1-6; 7 bases are shared with TRBD1. This CDR3 is 15 amino acids long. Germline V lookup: CDR1 MNHEY, CDR2 SVGAGI. V was pared by 2 bases and J by 9 bases, with 7 bases of the junction left unmatched. DNA of the CDR3: TGTGCCAGCAGTTACACCCCGGGACAGAGTTCACCCCTCCACTTT. Translation gives CASSYTPGQSSPLHF.